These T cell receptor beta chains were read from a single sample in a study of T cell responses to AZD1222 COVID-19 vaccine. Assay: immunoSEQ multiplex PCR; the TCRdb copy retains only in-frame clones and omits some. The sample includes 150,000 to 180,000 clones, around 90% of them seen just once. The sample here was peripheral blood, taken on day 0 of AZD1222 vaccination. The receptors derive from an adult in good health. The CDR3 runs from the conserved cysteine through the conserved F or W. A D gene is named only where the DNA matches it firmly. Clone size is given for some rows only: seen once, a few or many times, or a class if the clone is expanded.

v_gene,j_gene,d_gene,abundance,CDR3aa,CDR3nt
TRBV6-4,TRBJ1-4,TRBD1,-,CASSLEAGQNEKLFF,TGTGCCAGCAGTCTCGAGGCGGGACAGAATGAAAAACTGTTTTTT
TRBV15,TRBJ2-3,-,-,CATSRRSDSDTQYF,TGTGCCACCAGCAGAAGAAGCGATTCAGATACGCAGTATTTT
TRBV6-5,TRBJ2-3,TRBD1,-,CASTRGDTQYF,TGTGCCAGCACCAGGGGGGATACGCAGTATTTT
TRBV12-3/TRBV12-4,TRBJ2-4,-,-,CASSFRAGNIQYF,TGTGCCAGCAGTTTCCGGGCTGGGAACATTCAGTACTTC
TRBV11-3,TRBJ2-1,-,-,CASSQGGLAGEDNEQFF,TGTGCCAGCAGCCAGGGGGGTCTGGCAGGGGAGGACAATGAGCAGTTCTTC
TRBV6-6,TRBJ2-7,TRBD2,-,CASSPGTSGGAYEQYF,TGTGCCAGCAGTCCCGGGACTAGCGGGGGGGCCTACGAGCAGTACTTC
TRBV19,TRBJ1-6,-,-,CATPVVTPYNSPLHF,TGTGCCACCCCGGTCGTTACCCCCTATAATTCACCCCTCCACTTT
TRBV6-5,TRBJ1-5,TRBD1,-,CASSSHGQGGNQPQHF,TGTGCCAGCAGTTCCCATGGACAGGGTGGCAATCAGCCCCAGCATTTT
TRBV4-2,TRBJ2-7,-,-,CASSQDLAYEQYF,TGTGCCAGCAGCCAGGATTTAGCCTACGAGCAGTACTTC
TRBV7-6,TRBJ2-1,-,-,CASSFLRARENNEQFF,TGTGCCAGCAGCTTCTTAAGGGCTAGGGAAAACAATGAGCAGTTCTTC
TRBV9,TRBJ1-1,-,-,CASSGRDESMNTEAFF,TGTGCCAGCAGCGGCCGGGACGAGTCCATGAACACTGAAGCTTTCTTT
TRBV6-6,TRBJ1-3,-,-,CASSYGGAGNTIYF,TGTGCCAGCAGTTACGGAGGCGCGGGAAACACCATATATTTT
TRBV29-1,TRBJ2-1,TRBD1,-,CSVQRGPEQFF,TGCAGCGTTCAAAGGGGGCCTGAGCAGTTCTTC
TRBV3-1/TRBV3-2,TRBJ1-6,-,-,CASSQVTTARDSPLHF,TGTGCCAGCAGCCAAGTCACAACCGCCCGGGATTCACCCCTCCACTTT
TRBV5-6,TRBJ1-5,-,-,CASSFSSVSNQPQHF,TGTGCCAGCAGCTTTTCCTCAGTTAGCAATCAGCCCCAGCATTTT
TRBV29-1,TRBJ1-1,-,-,CSVDAGINTEAFF,TGCAGCGTTGACGCGGGGATCAACACTGAAGCTTTCTTT
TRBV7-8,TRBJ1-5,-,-,CASSPGGKSNQPQHF,TGTGCCAGCAGCCCCGGTGGGAAAAGCAATCAGCCCCAGCATTTT
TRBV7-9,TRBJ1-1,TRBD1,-,CASSSTPTGAAFF,TGTGCCAGCAGCTCGACCCCGACAGGGGCGGCTTTCTTT
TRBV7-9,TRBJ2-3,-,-,CASSRGAFEDTQYF,TGTGCCAGCAGCCGGGGGGCGTTTGAAGATACGCAGTATTTT
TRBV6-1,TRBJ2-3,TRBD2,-,CASSEVSGGPTDTQYF,TGTGCCAGCAGTGAAGTTAGCGGGGGACCCACAGATACGCAGTATTTT
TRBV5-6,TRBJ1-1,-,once,CASSLEVTEAFF,TGTGCCAGCAGCTTGGAAGTCACTGAAGCTTTCTTT
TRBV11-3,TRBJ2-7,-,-,CASSSGHLYEQYF,TGTGCCAGCAGCTCGGGACATCTCTACGAGCAGTACTTC
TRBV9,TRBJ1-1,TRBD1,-,CASSVEAGGNTEAFF,TGTGCCAGCAGCGTAGAGGCAGGGGGTAACACTGAAGCTTTCTTT
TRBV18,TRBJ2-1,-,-,CASSPRGERQFF,TGTGCCAGCTCACCTCGAGGAGAGCGGCAGTTCTTC
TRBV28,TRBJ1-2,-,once,CASSFQSGYGYTF,TGTGCCAGCAGTTTTCAATCAGGCTATGGCTACACCTTC
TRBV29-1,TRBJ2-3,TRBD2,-,CSVEETSREQYF,TGCAGCGTTGAAGAGACTAGCCGGGAGCAGTATTTT
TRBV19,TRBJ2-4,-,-,CASSTGRWAAKNIQYF,TGTGCCAGTAGTACAGGGCGGTGGGCCGCCAAAAACATTCAGTACTTC